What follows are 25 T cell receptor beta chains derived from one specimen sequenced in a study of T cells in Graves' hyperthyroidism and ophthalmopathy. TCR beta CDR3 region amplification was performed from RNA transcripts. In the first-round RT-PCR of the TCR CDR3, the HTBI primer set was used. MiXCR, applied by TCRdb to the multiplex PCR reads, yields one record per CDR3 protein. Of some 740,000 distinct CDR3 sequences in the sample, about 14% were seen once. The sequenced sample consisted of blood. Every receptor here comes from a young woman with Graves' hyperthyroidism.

The CDR3 here is CASSPTTLAVETQYF. CDR3 in DNA: TGTGCCAGCAGCCCCACCACACTAGCGGTGGAGACCCAGTACTTC. The chain carries TRBV11-3 and TRBJ2-5; the match to TRBD2 covers 8 bases. The trim removed 5 bases at V and 5 bases at J, leaving 10 bases unmatched. Germline CDR1 reads SGHNT; CDR2 reads YENEEA. The CDR3 is made up of 15 amino acids.

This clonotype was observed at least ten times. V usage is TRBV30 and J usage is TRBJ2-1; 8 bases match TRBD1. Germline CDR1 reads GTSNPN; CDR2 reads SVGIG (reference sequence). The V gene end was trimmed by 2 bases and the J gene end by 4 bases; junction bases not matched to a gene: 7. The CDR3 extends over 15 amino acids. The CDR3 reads CAWSSGTGRYNEQFF. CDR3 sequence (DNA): TGTGCCTGGAGTTCCGGGACAGGAAGATACAATGAGCAGTTCTTC. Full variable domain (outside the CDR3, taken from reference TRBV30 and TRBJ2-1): SQTIHQWPATLVQPVGSPLSLECTVEGTSNPNLYWYRQAAGRGLQLLFYSVGIGQISSEVPQNLSASRPQDRQFILSSKKLLLSDSGFYLCAWSSGTGRYNEQFFGPGTRLTVL.

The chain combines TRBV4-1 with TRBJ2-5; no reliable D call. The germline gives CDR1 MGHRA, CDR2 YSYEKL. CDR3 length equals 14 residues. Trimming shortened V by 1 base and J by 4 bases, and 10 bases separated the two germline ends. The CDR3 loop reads CASSQAIFRETQYF. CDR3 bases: TGCGCCAGCAGCCAAGCGATCTTTAGAGAGACCCAGTACTTC.

CDR3: CASSAGLELYEQYF. In DNA form, the CDR3 reads TGTGCCAGCAGCGCTGGACTTGAGCTGTACGAGCAGTACTTC. This sequence joins TRBV7-8 and TRBJ2-7; D might be TRBD2 (5 bases). The V and J ends lost 5 bases and 4 bases respectively, with 15 bases between them. The CDR3 consists of 14 residues. CDR1 is SGHVS and CDR2 is FQNEAQ in the germline V gene.

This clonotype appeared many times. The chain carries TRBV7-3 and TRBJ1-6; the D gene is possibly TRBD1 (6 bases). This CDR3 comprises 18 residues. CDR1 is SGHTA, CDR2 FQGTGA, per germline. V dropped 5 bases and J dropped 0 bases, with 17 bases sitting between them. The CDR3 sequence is CASSPQGRQASYNSPLHF. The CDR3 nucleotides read TGTGCCAGCAGCCCACAGGGACGGCAAGCCTCCTATAATTCACCCCTCCACTTT. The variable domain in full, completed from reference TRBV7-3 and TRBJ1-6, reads GAGVSQTPSNKVTEKGKYVELRCDPISGHTALYWYRQSLGQGPEFLIYFQGTGAADDSGLPNDRFFAVRPEGSVSTLKIQRTERGDSAVYLCASSPQGRQASYNSPLHFGNGTRLTVT.

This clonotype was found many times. CDR3 loop: CASSRGSGSPNEQFF. For the CDR3, the DNA is TGTGCCAGCTCACGAGGCTCCGGGTCCCCCAATGAGCAGTTCTTC. This sequence joins TRBV18 and TRBJ2-1; D not resolved. Trimming left V 4 bases short and J 6 bases short, with 16 bases between. The V gene's germline CDR1 is KGHSH and CDR2 LQKENI. The CDR3 has 15 amino acids.

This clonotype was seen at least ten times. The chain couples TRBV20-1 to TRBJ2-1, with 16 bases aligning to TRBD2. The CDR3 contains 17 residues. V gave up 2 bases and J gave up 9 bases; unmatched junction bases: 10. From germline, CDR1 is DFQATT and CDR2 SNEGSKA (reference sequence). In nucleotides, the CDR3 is TGCAGTGCTAGACCCTTCGGGACTAGCGGGAGGGCGACTGAGCAGTTCTTC. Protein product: CSARPFGTSGRATEQFF.

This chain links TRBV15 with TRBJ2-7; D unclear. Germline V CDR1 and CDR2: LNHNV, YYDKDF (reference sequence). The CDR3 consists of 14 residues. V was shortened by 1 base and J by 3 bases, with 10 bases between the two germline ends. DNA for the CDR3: TGTGCCACCAGCAGAGGGATGGAGTACTACGAGCAGTACTTC. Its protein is CATSRGMEYYEQYF.

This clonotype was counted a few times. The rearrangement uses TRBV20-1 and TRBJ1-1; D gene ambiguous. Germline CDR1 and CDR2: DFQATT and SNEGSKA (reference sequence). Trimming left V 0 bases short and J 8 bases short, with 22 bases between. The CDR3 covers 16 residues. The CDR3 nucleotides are TGCAGTGCTAGAGAGGTAGGCCCCACCGGGTTTCGGGAAGCTTTCTTT. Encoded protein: CSAREVGPTGFREAFF.

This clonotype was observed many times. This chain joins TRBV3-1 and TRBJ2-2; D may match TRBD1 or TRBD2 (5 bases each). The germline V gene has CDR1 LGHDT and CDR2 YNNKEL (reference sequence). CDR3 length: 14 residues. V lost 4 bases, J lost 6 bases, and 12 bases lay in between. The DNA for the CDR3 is TGTGCCAGCAGCCCCTCAGGGACCCCCGGGGAGCTGTTTTTT. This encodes CASSPSGTPGELFF.

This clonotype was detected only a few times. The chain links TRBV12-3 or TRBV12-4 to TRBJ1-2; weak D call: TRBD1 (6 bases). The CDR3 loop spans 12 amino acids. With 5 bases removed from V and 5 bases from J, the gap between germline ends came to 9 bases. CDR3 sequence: CASSATGYGYTF. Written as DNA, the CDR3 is TGTGCCAGCAGTGCAACAGGGTATGGCTACACCTTC.

The CDR3 DNA follows: TGCAGCGCGGCCCTCCGCACAGATACGCAGTATTTT. This gives the protein CSAALRTDTQYF. The genes are TRBV29-1 and TRBJ2-3; no reliable D call. CDR3 length: 12 residues. In germline, CDR1 is SQVTM, CDR2 ANQGSEA. V lost 7 bases and J lost 1, with 9 bases in between.

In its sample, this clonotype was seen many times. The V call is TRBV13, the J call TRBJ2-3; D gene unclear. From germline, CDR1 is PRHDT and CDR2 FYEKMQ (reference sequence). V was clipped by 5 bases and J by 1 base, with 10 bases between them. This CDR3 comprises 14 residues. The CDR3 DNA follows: TGTGCCAGCAGCCCCGTCGGCCGCACAGATACGCAGTATTTT. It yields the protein CASSPVGRTDTQYF.

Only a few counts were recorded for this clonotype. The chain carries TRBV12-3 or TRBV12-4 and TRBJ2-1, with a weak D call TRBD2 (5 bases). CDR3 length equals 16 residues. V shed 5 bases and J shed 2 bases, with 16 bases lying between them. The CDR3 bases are TGTGCCAGCAGTGAACCAACTAGTGAGCCCTACAATGAGCAGTTCTTC. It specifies CASSEPTSEPYNEQFF.

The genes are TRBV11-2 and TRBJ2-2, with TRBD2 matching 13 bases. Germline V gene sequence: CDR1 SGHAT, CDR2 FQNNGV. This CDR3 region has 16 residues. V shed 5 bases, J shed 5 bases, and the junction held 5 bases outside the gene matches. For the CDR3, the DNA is TGTGCCAGCAGCGGCCGGGGACTAGCGGGGACCGGGGAGCTGTTTTTT. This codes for CASSGRGLAGTGELFF.

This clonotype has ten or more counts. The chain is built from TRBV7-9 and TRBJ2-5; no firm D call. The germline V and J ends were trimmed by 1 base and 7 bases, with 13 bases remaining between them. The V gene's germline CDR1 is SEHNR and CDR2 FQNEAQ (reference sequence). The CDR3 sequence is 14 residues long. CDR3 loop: CASSLVGTTWTQYF. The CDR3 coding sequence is TGTGCCAGCAGCTTAGTGGGCACAACATGGACCCAGTACTTC.

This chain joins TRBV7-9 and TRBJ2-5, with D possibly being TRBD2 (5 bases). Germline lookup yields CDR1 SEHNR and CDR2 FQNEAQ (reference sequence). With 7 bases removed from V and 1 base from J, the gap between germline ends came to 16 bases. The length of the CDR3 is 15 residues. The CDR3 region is CASTFETRAQETQYF. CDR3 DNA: TGTGCCAGCACCTTCGAAACTAGGGCCCAAGAGACCCAGTACTTC.

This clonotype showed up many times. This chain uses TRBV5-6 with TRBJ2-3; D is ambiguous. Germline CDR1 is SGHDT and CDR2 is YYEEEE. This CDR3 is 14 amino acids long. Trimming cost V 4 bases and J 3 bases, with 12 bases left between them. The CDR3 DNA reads TGTGCCAGCAGCGTGCGACCAATAACAGATACGCAGTATTTT. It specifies CASSVRPITDTQYF.

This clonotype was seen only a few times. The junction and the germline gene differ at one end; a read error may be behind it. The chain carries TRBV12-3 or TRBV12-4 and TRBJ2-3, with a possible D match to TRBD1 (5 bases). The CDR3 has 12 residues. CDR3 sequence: CANSSDKSTQYF. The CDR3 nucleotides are TGTGCCAACAGTTCGGACAAGTCTACGCAGTATTTT.

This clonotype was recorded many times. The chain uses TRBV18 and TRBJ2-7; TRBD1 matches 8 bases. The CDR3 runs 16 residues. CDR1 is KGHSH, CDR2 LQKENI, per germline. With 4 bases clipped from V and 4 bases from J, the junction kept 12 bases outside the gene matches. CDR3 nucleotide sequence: TGTGCCAGCTCACGATTTCCGGGACAGGAGCTGTACGAGCAGTACTTC. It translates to CASSRFPGQELYEQYF.

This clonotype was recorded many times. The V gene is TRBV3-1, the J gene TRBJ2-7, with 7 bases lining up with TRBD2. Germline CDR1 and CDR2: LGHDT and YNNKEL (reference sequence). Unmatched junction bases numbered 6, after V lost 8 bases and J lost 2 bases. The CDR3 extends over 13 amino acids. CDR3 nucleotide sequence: TGTGCCAGCCGCGGGGGTAAGGCCTACGAGCAGTACTTC. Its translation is CASRGGKAYEQYF.

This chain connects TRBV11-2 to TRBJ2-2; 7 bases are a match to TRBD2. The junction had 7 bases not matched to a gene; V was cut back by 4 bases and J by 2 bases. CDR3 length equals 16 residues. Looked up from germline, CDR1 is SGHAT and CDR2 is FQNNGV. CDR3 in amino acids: CASSSRLATNTGELFF. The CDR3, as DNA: TGTGCCAGCAGCTCACGACTAGCTACAAACACCGGGGAGCTGTTTTTT.

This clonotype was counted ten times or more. CDR3 sequence (DNA): TGTGCCAGCAGCTTAGAAGGGCGGCGAGAGACCCAGTACTTC. Translation gives CASSLEGRRETQYF. The J gene is TRBJ2-5, the V gene TRBV7-2; D remains ambiguous. Trimming removed 1 base at V and 4 bases at J, with 10 bases between. Germline V gene data show CDR1 as SGHTA and CDR2 as FQGNSA. The CDR3 has 14 amino acids.

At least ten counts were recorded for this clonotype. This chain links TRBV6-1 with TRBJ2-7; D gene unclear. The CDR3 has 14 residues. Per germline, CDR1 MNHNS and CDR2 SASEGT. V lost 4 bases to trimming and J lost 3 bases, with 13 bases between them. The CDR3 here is CASSAGGSYYEQYF. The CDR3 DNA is TGTGCCAGCAGTGCTGGCGGATCGTACTACGAGCAGTACTTC.

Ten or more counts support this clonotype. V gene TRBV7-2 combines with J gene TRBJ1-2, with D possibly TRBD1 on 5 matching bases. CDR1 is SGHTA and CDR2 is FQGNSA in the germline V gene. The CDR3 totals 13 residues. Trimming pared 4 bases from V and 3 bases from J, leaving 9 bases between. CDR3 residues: CASSYPQDYGYTF. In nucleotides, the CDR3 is TGTGCCAGCAGCTATCCACAGGACTATGGCTACACCTTC.